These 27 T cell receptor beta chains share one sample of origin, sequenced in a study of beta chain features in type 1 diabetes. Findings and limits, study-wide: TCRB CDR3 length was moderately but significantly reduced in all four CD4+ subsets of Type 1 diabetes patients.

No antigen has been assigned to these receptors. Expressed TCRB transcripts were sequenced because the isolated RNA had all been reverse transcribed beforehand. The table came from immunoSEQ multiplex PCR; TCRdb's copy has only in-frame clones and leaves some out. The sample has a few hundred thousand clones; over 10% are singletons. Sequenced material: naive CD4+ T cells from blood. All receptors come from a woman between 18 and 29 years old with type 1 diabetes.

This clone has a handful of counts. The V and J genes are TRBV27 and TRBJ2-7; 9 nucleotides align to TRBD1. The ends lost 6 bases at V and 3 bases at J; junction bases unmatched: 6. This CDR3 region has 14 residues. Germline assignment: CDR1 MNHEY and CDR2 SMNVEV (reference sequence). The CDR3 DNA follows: TGTGCCAGCAGCACCGGGACAGGGCTCTACGAGCAGTACTTC. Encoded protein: CASSTGTGLYEQYF.

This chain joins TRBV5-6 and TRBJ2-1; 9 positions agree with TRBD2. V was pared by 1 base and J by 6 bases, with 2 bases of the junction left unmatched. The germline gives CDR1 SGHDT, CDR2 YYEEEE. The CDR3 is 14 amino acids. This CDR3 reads CASSLTTSGNEQFF. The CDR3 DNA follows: TGTGCCAGCAGCTTGACGACTAGCGGCAATGAGCAGTTCTTC. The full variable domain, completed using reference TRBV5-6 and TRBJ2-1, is DAGVTQSPTHLIKTRGQQVTLRCSPKSGHDTVSWYQQALGQGPQFIFQYYEEEERQRGNFPDRFSGHQFPNYSSELNVNALLLGDSALYLCASSLTTSGNEQFFGPGTRLTVL.

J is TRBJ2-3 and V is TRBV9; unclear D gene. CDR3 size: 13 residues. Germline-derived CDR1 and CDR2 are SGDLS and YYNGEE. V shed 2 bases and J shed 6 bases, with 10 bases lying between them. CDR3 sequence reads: CASSVINWDTQYF. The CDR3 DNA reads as TGTGCCAGCAGCGTCATAAACTGGGATACGCAGTATTTT.

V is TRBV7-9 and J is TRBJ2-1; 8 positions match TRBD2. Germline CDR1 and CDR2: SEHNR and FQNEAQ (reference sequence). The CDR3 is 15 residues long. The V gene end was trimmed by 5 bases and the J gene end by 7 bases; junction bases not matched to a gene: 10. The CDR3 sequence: CASSPGGGLWNEQFF. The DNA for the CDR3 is TGTGCCAGCAGCCCCGGGGGGGGGCTCTGGAATGAGCAGTTCTTC. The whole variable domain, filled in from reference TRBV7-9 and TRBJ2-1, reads DTGVSQNPRHKITKRGQNVTFRCDPISEHNRLYWYRQTLGQGPEFLTYFQNEAQLEKSRLLSDRFSAERPKGSFSTLEIQRTEQGDSAMYLCASSPGGGLWNEQFFGPGTRLTVL.

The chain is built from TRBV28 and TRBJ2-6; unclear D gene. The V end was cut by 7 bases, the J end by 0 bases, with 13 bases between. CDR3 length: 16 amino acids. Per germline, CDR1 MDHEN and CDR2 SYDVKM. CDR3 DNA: TGTGCCAGCACCACCCTAGGCCTCTCTGGGGCCAACGTCCTGACTTTC. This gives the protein CASTTLGLSGANVLTF.

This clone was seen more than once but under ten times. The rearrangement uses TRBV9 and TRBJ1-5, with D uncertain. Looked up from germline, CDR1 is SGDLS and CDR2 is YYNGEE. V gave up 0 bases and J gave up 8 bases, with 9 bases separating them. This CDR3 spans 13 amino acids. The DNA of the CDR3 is TGTGCCAGCAGCGTAGGAGTAAAAGAGCCCCAGCATTTT. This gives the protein CASSVGVKEPQHF.

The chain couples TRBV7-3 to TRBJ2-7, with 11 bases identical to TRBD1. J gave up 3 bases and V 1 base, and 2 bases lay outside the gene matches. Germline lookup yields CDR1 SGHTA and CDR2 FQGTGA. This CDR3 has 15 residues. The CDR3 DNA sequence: TGTGCCAGCAGCTTAATGGGGACAGGGGGCTACGAGCAGTACTTC. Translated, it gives CASSLMGTGGYEQYF.

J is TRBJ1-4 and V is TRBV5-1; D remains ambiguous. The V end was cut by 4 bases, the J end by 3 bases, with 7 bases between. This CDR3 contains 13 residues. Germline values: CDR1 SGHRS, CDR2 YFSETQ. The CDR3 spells CASSRDANEKLFF. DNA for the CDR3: TGCGCCAGCAGCCGGGATGCTAATGAAAAACTGTTTTTT.

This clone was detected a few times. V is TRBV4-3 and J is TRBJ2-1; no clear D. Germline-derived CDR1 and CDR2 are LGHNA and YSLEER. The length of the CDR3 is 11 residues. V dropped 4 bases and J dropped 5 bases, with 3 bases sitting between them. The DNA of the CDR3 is TGCGCCAGCAGCCTTAACAATGAGCAGTTCTTC. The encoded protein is CASSLNNEQFF.

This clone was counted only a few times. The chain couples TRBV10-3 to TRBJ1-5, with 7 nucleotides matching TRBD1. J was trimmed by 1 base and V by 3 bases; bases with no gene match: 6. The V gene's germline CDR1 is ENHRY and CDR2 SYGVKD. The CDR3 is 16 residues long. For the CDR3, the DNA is TGTGCCATCAGTGACCCGACAGGGCCAAGCAATCAGCCCCAGCATTTT. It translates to CAISDPTGPSNQPQHF.

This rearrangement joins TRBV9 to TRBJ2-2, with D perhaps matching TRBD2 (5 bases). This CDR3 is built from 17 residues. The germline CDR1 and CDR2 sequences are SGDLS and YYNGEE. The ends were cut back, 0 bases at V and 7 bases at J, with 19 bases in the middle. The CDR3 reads CASSVDPAGLEGGELFF. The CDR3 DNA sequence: TGTGCCAGCAGCGTAGACCCTGCGGGCCTCGAGGGCGGGGAGCTGTTTTTT.

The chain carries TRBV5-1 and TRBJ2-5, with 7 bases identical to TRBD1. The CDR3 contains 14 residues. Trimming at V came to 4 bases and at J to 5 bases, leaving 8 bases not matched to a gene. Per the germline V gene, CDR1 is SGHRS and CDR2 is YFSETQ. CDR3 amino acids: CASSLDRDGETQYF. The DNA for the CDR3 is TGCGCCAGCAGCCTCGACAGGGACGGGGAGACCCAGTACTTC.

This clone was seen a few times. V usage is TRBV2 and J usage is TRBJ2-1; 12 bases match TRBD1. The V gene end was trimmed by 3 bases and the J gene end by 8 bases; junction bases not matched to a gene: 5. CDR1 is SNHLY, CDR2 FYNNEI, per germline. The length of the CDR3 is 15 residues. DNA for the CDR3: TGTGCCAGCAGTGAGGGGACAGGGGGCCGCGATGAGCAGTTCTTC. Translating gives CASSEGTGGRDEQFF. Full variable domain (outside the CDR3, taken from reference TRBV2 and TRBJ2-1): EPEVTQTPSHQVTQMGQEVILRCVPISNHLYFYWYRQILGQKVEFLVSFYNNEISEKSEIFDDQFSVERPDGSNFTLKIRSTKLEDSAMYFCASSEGTGGRDEQFFGPGTRLTVL.

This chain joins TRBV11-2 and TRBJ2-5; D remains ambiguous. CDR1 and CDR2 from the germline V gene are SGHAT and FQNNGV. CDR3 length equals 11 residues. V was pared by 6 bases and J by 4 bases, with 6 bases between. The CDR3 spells CASRSRETQYF. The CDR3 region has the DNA TGTGCCAGCAGATCGAGAGAGACCCAGTACTTC. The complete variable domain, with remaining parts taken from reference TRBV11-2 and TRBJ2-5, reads EAGVAQSPRYKIIEKRQSVAFWCNPISGHATLYWYQQILGQGPKLLIQFQNNGVVDDSQLPKDRFSAERLKGVDSTLKIQPAKLEDSAVYLCASRSRETQYFGPGTRLLVL.

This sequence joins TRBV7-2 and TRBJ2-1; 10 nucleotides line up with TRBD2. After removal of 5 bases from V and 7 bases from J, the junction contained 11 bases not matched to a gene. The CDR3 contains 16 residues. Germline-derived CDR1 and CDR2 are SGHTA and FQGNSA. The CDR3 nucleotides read TGTGCCAGCAGCCGCCAGCGGGAGGGCCGTTGGAATGAGCAGTTCTTC. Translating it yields CASSRQREGRWNEQFF. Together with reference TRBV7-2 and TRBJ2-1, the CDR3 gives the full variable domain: GAGVSQSPSNKVTEKGKDVELRCDPISGHTALYWYRQSLGQGLEFLIYFQGNSAPDKSGLPSDRFSAERTGGSVSTLTIQRTQQEDSAVYLCASSRQREGRWNEQFFGPGTRLTVL.

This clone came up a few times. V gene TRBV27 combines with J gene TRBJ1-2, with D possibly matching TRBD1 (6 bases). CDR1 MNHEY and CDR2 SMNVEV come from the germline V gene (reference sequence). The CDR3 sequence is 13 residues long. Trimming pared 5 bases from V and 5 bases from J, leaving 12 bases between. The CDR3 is CASSKQGWYGYTF. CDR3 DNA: TGTGCCAGCAGTAAACAGGGTTGGTATGGCTACACCTTC.

The CDR3 region has the DNA TGTGCCAGCAGCTCCCTCGTGAGCTATTACGAGCAGTACTTC. Its protein is CASSSLVSYYEQYF. The gene calls are TRBV5-6 and TRBJ2-7; D is unclear. The V and J ends lost 3 bases and 4 bases respectively, with 14 bases between them. The germline V gene encodes CDR1 SGHDT and CDR2 YYEEEE. The CDR3 totals 14 residues.

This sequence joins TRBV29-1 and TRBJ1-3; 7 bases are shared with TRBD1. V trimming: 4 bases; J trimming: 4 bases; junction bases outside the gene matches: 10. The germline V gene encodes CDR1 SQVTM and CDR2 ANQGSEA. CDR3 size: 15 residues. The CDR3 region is CSVAKAQGNGNTIYF. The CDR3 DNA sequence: TGCAGCGTTGCCAAGGCACAGGGGAACGGAAACACCATATATTTT.

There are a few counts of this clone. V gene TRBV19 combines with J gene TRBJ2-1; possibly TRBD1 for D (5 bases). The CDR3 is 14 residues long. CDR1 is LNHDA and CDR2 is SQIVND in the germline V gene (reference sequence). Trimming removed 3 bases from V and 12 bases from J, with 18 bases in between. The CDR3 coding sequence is TGTGCCAGTAGTATCGTGGATGGGCAGGGAATGCAGTTCTTC. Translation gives CASSIVDGQGMQFF. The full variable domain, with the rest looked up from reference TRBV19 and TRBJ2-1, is DGGITQSPKYLFRKEGQNVTLSCEQNLNHDAMYWYRQDPGQGLRLIYYSQIVNDFQKGDIAEGYSVSREKKESFPLTVTSAQKNPTAFYLCASSIVDGQGMQFFGPGTRLTVL.

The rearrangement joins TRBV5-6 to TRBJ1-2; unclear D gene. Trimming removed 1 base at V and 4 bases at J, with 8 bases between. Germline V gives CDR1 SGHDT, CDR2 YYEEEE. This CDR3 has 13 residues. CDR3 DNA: TGTGCCAGCAGCTTGTTCGAGTCCTATGGCTACACCTTC. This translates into CASSLFESYGYTF.

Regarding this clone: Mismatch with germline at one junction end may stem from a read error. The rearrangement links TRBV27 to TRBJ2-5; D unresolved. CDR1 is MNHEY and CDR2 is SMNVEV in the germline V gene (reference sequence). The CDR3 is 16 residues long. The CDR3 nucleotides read TGTGCCAGCAGCTTATACGCCTCCGGTCGGCAAGAGACCCAGTACTTC. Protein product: CASSLYASGRQETQYF.

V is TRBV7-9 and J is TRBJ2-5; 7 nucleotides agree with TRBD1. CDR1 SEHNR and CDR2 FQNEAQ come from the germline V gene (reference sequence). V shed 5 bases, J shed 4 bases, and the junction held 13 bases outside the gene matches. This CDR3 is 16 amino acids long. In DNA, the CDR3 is TGTGCCAGCAGCGAGGGGGCCAACGCCCAGTTAGAGACCCAGTACTTC. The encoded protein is CASSEGANAQLETQYF.

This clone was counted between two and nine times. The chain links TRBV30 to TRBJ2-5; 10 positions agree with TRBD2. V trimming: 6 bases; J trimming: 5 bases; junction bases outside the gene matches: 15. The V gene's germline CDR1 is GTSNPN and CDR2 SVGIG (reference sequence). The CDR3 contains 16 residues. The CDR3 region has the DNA TGTGCCTGCCAGGTTGGGCCTAGCGGGAGACTTGAGACCCAGTACTTC. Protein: CACQVGPSGRLETQYF.

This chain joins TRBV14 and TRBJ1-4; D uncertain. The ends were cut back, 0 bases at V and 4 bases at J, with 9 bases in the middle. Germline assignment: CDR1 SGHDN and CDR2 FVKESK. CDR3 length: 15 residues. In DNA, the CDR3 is TGTGCCAGCAGCCAAGATGTTGGGAGTAATGAAAAACTGTTTTTT. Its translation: CASSQDVGSNEKLFF.

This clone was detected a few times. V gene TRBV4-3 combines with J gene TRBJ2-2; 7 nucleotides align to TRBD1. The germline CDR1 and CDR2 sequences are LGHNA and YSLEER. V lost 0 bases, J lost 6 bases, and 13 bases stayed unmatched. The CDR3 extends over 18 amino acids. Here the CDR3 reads CASSQDGFPDRAAGELFF. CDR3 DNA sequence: TGCGCCAGCAGCCAAGATGGGTTCCCCGACAGGGCCGCCGGGGAGCTGTTTTTT.

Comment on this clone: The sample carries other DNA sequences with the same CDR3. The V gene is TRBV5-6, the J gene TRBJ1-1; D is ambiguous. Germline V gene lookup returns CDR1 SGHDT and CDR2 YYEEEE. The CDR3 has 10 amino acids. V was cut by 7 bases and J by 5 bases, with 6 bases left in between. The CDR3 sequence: CASGRTEAFF. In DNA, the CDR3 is TGTGCCAGCGGGAGGACTGAAGCTTTCTTT.

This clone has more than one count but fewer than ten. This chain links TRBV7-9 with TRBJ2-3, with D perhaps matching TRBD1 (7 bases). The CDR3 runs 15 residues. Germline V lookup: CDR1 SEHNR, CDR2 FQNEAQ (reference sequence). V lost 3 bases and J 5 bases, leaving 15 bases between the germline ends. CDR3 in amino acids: CASSFRRGRVDTQYF. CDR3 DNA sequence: TGTGCCAGCAGCTTCCGGAGGGGGCGCGTAGATACGCAGTATTTT.